These 12 T cell receptor beta chains were all obtained from the same sample, sequenced in a study of shared clonotypes between healthy human individuals. Sequencing used immunoSEQ multiplex PCR; TCRdb keeps in-frame clones, though not all of them. The table shows 2 million to 2.5 million clones, with 85% to 95% occurring only once. Input material: naive CD4+ T cells from PBMCs. This sample's subset: CD45RA+ positively selected. The source of these receptors is a man aged 18 to 29 in good health. Some clones in this sample may be carry-over from other donors' samples.

This chain joins TRBV7-2 and TRBJ2-2; D unresolved. The CDR3 runs to 13 residues. Germline CDR1 reads SGHTA; CDR2 reads FQGNSA. Trimming left V 1 base short and J 10 bases short, with 10 bases between. The DNA for the CDR3 is TGTGCCAGCAGCTTAGAACGGGCAGCGGAGCTGTTTTTT. It codes for CASSLERAAELFF.

The rearrangement links TRBV11-2 to TRBJ2-7; no definite D call. Germline CDR1 reads SGHAT; CDR2 reads FQNNGV. Trimming took 1 base from V and 4 from J, leaving 14 bases between them. The CDR3 is 15 amino acids. This chain's CDR3 is CASSLAMDGQYEQYF. CDR3 DNA: TGTGCCAGCAGCTTAGCGATGGACGGTCAGTACGAGCAGTACTTC.

The genes are TRBV7-2 and TRBJ2-3; 10 positions agree with TRBD2. The length of the CDR3 is 19 residues. Germline CDR1 and CDR2: SGHTA and FQGNSA. V was pared by 1 base and J by 0 bases, with 10 bases of the junction left unmatched. The CDR3 sequence is CASSLVSGSGRTSTDTQYF. CDR3 DNA: TGTGCCAGCAGCTTAGTGAGTGGTAGCGGGAGGACTAGCACAGATACGCAGTATTTT.

A single count supports this clone. The J gene is TRBJ1-1, the V gene TRBV18; D unresolved. The V end was cut by 3 bases, the J end by 6 bases, with 11 bases between. This CDR3 is 13 amino acids long. CDR1 and CDR2 from the germline V gene are KGHSH and LQKENI. The CDR3 coding sequence is TGTGCCAGCTCACCGGAGTTGGGTGCTGAAGCTTTCTTT. Translation gives CASSPELGAEAFF.

This rearrangement joins TRBV7-8 to TRBJ2-7; 11 bases line up with TRBD1. From germline, CDR1 is SGHVS and CDR2 FQNEAQ. CDR3 length: 15 residues. After removal of 6 bases from V and 4 bases from J, the junction contained 8 bases not matched to a gene. The CDR3 here is CASSHQGQGGYEQYF. Here the CDR3 DNA reads TGTGCCAGCAGTCATCAGGGACAGGGGGGATACGAGCAGTACTTC.

The rearrangement links TRBV7-6 to TRBJ2-6, with D unresolved. Trimming left V 3 bases short and J 0 bases short, with 6 bases between. Looked up from germline, CDR1 is SGHVS and CDR2 is FNYEAQ. The CDR3 has 15 amino acids. Here the CDR3 reads CASSLGNSGANVLTF. The DNA of the CDR3 is TGTGCCAGCAGCTTGGGGAACTCTGGGGCCAACGTCCTGACTTTC.

The J gene is TRBJ1-4, the V gene TRBV29-1; TRBD1 might be the D (5 bases). Trimming cost V 7 bases and J 4 bases, with 19 bases left between them. The germline V gene has CDR1 SQVTM and CDR2 ANQGSEA. This CDR3 has 15 amino acids. The CDR3 region is CSATTTPGFNEKLFF. In DNA form, the CDR3 reads TGCAGCGCCACCACGACCCCAGGGTTTAATGAAAAACTGTTTTTT.

V and J are TRBV6-5 and TRBJ1-1; 7 nucleotides match TRBD1. The germline gives CDR1 MNHEY, CDR2 SVGAGI. J gave up 1 base and V 10 bases, and 6 bases lay outside the gene matches. This CDR3 is built from 13 residues. The CDR3 region is CATLGTENTEAFF. The CDR3 bases are TGTGCCACCCTAGGGACAGAGAACACTGAAGCTTTCTTT.

The V and J genes are TRBV28 and TRBJ1-1; D is undetermined. The CDR3 runs 14 residues. Germline V lookup: CDR1 MDHEN, CDR2 SYDVKM. Trimming left V 3 bases short and J 2 bases short, with 10 bases between. In DNA, the CDR3 is TGTGCCAGCAGTTTCCGCTGGGTTAACACTGAAGCTTTCTTT. It specifies CASSFRWVNTEAFF.

V gene TRBV27 combines with J gene TRBJ2-7; 7 nucleotides agree with TRBD1. Germline V CDR1 and CDR2: MNHEY, SMNVEV (reference sequence). CDR3 length: 16 amino acids. Trimming took 5 bases from V and 6 from J; bases not matched to a gene: 16. CDR3 amino acids: CASSPSLGRGTSEQYF. The CDR3 coding sequence is TGTGCCAGCAGTCCATCCCTAGGCAGGGGGACCTCCGAGCAGTACTTC.

This chain connects TRBV2 to TRBJ2-5; 7 bases align to TRBD1. The CDR3 contains 15 residues. V was pared by 7 bases and J by 2 bases, with 10 bases of the junction left unmatched. Germline assignment: CDR1 SNHLY and CDR2 FYNNEI. Here the CDR3 reads CASTGQTTRQETQYF. DNA of the CDR3: TGTGCCAGCACGGGACAGACGACCCGACAAGAGACCCAGTACTTC.

The chain joins TRBV7-9 to TRBJ2-7; the D call may be TRBD1 or TRBD2 (6 bases each). This CDR3 is built from 14 residues. Germline CDR1 SEHNR, CDR2 FQNEAQ (reference sequence). The V gene lost 3 bases and the J gene lost 3 bases, with 12 bases spanning the gap. The CDR3 loop reads CASSLGGAIYEQYF. The DNA for the CDR3 is TGTGCCAGCAGCTTGGGGGGCGCTATCTACGAGCAGTACTTC.